This T cell receptor beta chain emerged from a study of cytomegalovirus exposure and HLA in healthy donors. About the research overall: In a previous analysis, approximately 110 million unique TCR beta sequences were found from 150 million to 200 million T cells. Broader study findings: It is likely that the observed cluster of highly shared sequence variants was a sequencing artifact.

V was cut by 4 bases and J by 4 bases, with 14 bases left in between. Germline V gene lookup returns CDR1 MNHEY and CDR2 SMNVEV (reference sequence). The CDR3 loop spans 15 amino acids. Turning to this clone: What it binds is not known.

Vbeta (60) and Jbeta (13) primers were used in the PCR. The data were produced by immunoSEQ multiplex PCR, yet TCRdb's version contains in-frame clones alone and is incomplete. The table shows approximately 160,000 clones, with around 80% occurring only once. The V gene is TRBV27, the J gene TRBJ2-1; D gene ambiguous. This receptor was taken from a young man in good health and CMV-seropositive. The material sequenced was PBMCs. CDR3 protein: CASSSPRSQYNEQFF. CDR3 DNA sequence: TGTGCCAGCAGTTCCCCCCGGTCCCAATACAATGAGCAGTTCTTC.